This passage covers 10 T cell receptor beta chains from one sample sequenced in a study of EBV T-cell therapy then PD-1 blockade in nasopharyngeal carcinoma. Generated by immunoSEQ multiplex PCR, the TCRdb table keeps only in-frame clones and is missing some. The repertoire holds about 14,000 clones, around 84% seen once, with about 33% in the top ten. These receptors' antigens are unknown. Treatment defined: AdE1-LMPpoly-expanded autologous EBV-specific T-cell therapy followed by anti-PD-1 nivolumab. The input for sequencing was CD8+ T cells from blood, taken at day 105 from a patient whose treatment included autologous EBV-specific T cells and nivolumab. The origin of the receptors is a man aged 35-49 years with nasopharyngeal carcinoma.

The chain employs TRBV5-5 and TRBJ1-4, with D possibly being TRBD1 (5 bases). Trimming took off 2 bases at V and 8 bases at J, with 13 bases between the two ends. Per the germline V gene, CDR1 is SGHKS and CDR2 is YYEKEE (reference sequence). The CDR3 has 14 residues. The CDR3 spells CASSFQGGFEKLFF. CDR3 in DNA: TGTGCCAGCAGCTTCCAGGGTGGTTTCGAAAAACTGTTTTTT.

This clone was recorded only once. The rearrangement links TRBV18 to TRBJ2-7, with a weak D call TRBD1 (5 bases). CDR1 is KGHSH and CDR2 is LQKENI in the germline V gene. V was clipped by 6 bases and J by 3 bases, with 6 bases between them. The CDR3 length is 11 residues. Here the CDR3 DNA reads TGTGCCAGCTCGCAGGGCTACGAGCAGTACTTC. As protein: CASSQGYEQYF.

Note on this clone: The same CDR3 is also encoded by other DNA sequences in this sample. J is TRBJ2-3 and V is TRBV20-1; D gene unclear. The CDR3 covers 12 residues. V was clipped by 3 bases and J by 5 bases, with 9 bases between them. Germline V gene sequence: CDR1 DFQATT, CDR2 SNEGSKA (reference sequence). The CDR3 loop reads CSASQTGDTQYF. Here the CDR3 DNA reads TGCAGTGCTAGTCAAACGGGAGATACGCAGTATTTT.

The rearrangement links TRBV19 to TRBJ2-3; D tentatively fits TRBD1 or TRBD2 (5 bases each). The CDR3 is made up of 16 amino acids. Germline CDR1 and CDR2: LNHDA and SQIVND (reference sequence). Trimming took 4 bases from V and 1 from J, leaving 15 bases between them. CDR3 protein: CASSNDGLGGTDTQYF. CDR3 nucleotides: TGTGCCAGTAGTAACGACGGCCTGGGGGGCACAGATACGCAGTATTTT.

The J gene is TRBJ1-6, the V gene TRBV6-5; D is undetermined. Between the trimmed V and J ends, which lost 8 bases and 14 bases, there was a span of 16 bases. This CDR3 spans 12 amino acids. The germline V gene encodes CDR1 MNHEY and CDR2 SVGAGI. CDR3 loop: CASGPKTAALHF. The CDR3, as DNA: TGTGCCAGCGGACCGAAAACAGCGGCCCTCCACTTT.

The V and J genes are TRBV7-6 and TRBJ2-1, with 10 positions matching TRBD2. The germline CDR1 and CDR2 sequences are SGHVS and FNYEAQ. With V trimmed by 0 bases and J by 0 bases, 8 bases remained unmatched. The CDR3 spans 19 residues. The CDR3 nucleotides are TGTGCCAGCAGCTTAGCTACTGGACTAGCGGAGAGCTCCTACAATGAGCAGTTCTTC. Translated: CASSLATGLAESSYNEQFF.

This chain connects TRBV6-4 to TRBJ2-3; TRBD2 matches at 7 bases. The V segment lost 0 bases and the J segment 3 bases; nucleotides outside the gene matches: 3. This CDR3 spans 15 amino acids. Germline values: CDR1 MRHNA, CDR2 SNTAGT. CDR3 bases: TGTGCCAGCAGTGACTCTGGGGGGGGGACAGATACGCAGTATTTT. Amino acid sequence: CASSDSGGGTDTQYF.

This sequence joins TRBV6-5 and TRBJ2-7; tentatively, D is TRBD1 (7 bases). The CDR3 spans 15 residues. Trimming took 5 bases from V and 3 from J, leaving 17 bases between them. The germline CDR1 and CDR2 sequences are MNHEY and SVGAGI. The CDR3 loop is CASSRSGDSYYEQYF. CDR3 DNA: TGTGCCAGCAGTCGCTCGGGGGACAGCTACTACGAGCAGTACTTC.

This clone is categorized as medium-sized (0.01 to 0.1%). The V and J genes are TRBV2 and TRBJ1-1, with D hard to call. CDR1 is SNHLY and CDR2 is FYNNEI in the germline V gene. The CDR3 consists of 12 residues. V lost 3 bases, J lost 2 bases, and 4 bases lay in between. CDR3 sequence (DNA): TGTGCCAGCAGTGACTTCAACACTGAAGCTTTCTTT. Translation gives CASSDFNTEAFF.

The chain has TRBV19 and TRBJ2-3; 8 positions agree with TRBD1. V gave up 5 bases and J gave up 10 bases; unmatched junction bases: 20. Germline V lookup: CDR1 LNHDA, CDR2 SQIVND (reference sequence). The CDR3 length is 17 residues. CDR3 sequence reads: CASSLRSTGGSGVAQYF. The CDR3, as DNA: TGTGCCAGTAGTCTTCGATCAACAGGGGGATCCGGGGTAGCGCAGTATTTT.